The next 27 T cell receptor beta chains were all read from a single sample in a study of cytomegalovirus exposure and HLA in healthy donors. Vbeta (60) and Jbeta (13) primers were used in the PCR. TCRdb's table, derived via immunoSEQ multiplex PCR, lists solely in-frame clones and lacks some. The repertoire holds some 150,000 clones, approximately 10% seen once, with 5.5% to 8% in the top ten. Specimen: PBMCs. These TCRs come from a woman aged 40 to 50 in good health and CMV-seropositive.

This clone was seen more than once but under ten times. The V gene is TRBV5-1, the J gene TRBJ2-5; 8 nucleotides line up with TRBD1. J lost 4 bases, V lost 4 bases, and 6 bases had no gene match. Per the germline V gene, CDR1 is SGHRS and CDR2 is YFSETQ. The CDR3 contains 14 residues. This CDR3 reads CASSVGTGGETQYF. DNA of the CDR3: TGCGCCAGCAGCGTAGGGACAGGAGGAGAGACCCAGTACTTC.

This clone appeared a few times. Here the CDR3 DNA reads TGTGCCAGCAGCGCGGACAGGGGAGGGGCCAACGTCCTGACTTTC. Protein: CASSADRGGANVLTF. V usage is TRBV2 and J usage is TRBJ2-6; the match to TRBD1 covers 9 bases. The CDR3 length is 15 residues. Germline CDR1 and CDR2: SNHLY and FYNNEI. V was clipped by 6 bases and J by 4 bases; unmatched bases: 4.

This clone was counted between two and nine times. The sample has other DNA sequences that encode this CDR3 too. The CDR3 sequence: CAISDSNTEAFF. DNA for the CDR3: TGTGCCATCAGTGACAGTAACACTGAAGCTTTCTTT. The rearrangement uses TRBV10-3 and TRBJ1-1; D gene ambiguous. CDR1 and CDR2 (germline): ENHRY, SYGVKD. This CDR3 has 12 amino acids. Deletions cut 3 bases from V and 2 bases from J, with 4 bases between.

The genes are TRBV19 and TRBJ1-4; possibly TRBD1 for D (6 bases). CDR3 length equals 15 residues. Deletions cut 3 bases from V and 8 bases from J, with 16 bases between. CDR1 and CDR2 (germline): LNHDA, SQIVND (reference sequence). Here the CDR3 reads CASSMGPGATEKLFF. The CDR3 region has the DNA TGTGCCAGTAGTATGGGGCCAGGGGCAACGGAAAAACTGTTTTTT.

This clone has more than one count but fewer than ten. This chain uses TRBV19 with TRBJ1-4; 7 positions match TRBD1. The length of the CDR3 is 14 residues. Per germline, CDR1 LNHDA and CDR2 SQIVND (reference sequence). Germline trimming cut 7 bases from V and 4 bases from J; bases unmatched to any gene: 6. Here the CDR3 reads CASTRQGINEKLFF. For the CDR3, the DNA is TGTGCCAGTACCCGACAGGGCATTAATGAAAAACTGTTTTTT.

There are a few counts of this clone. This chain uses TRBV5-6 with TRBJ2-1; TRBD2 aligns across 7 bases. The CDR3 totals 13 residues. With 0 bases clipped from V and 8 bases from J, the junction kept 2 bases outside the gene matches. Germline V gives CDR1 SGHDT, CDR2 YYEEEE. For the CDR3, the DNA is TGTGCCAGCAGCTTGGGACTAGCCGATGAGCAGTTCTTC. Its protein product is CASSLGLADEQFF.

The V call is TRBV7-9, the J call TRBJ1-4; D is unresolved. V lost 4 bases to trimming and J lost 4 bases, with 13 bases between them. Germline-derived CDR1 and CDR2 are SEHNR and FQNEAQ (reference sequence). This CDR3 contains 15 residues. DNA of the CDR3: TGTGCCAGCAGCTCCCCCCGGGGTCTTAATGAAAAACTGTTTTTT. Encoded protein: CASSSPRGLNEKLFF.

The V gene is TRBV19, the J gene TRBJ1-6; 7 positions match TRBD1. The CDR3 is made up of 17 amino acids. Looked up from germline, CDR1 is LNHDA and CDR2 is SQIVND (reference sequence). The V and J ends lost 1 base and 9 bases, in that order; junction bases with no gene match: 12. CDR3 sequence: CASSIVGPQGFRSPLHF. The CDR3, as DNA: TGTGCCAGTAGTATAGTCGGTCCACAGGGGTTCCGTTCACCCCTCCACTTT.

This sequence joins TRBV11-2 and TRBJ2-3; 15 nucleotides match TRBD2. Germline CDR1 is SGHAT and CDR2 is FQNNGV. The CDR3 sequence is 18 residues long. V dropped 5 bases and J dropped 6; count of bases not matched to a gene: 12. The CDR3 spells CASSLGLAGGRLPDTQYF. The CDR3, as DNA: TGTGCCAGCAGCCTAGGACTAGCGGGGGGGCGTTTACCTGATACGCAGTATTTT.

The chain joins TRBV11-2 to TRBJ1-5; possibly TRBD1 for D (5 bases). The CDR3 totals 13 residues. Germline CDR1 and CDR2: SGHAT and FQNNGV. Between the trimmed V and J ends, which lost 5 bases and 3 bases, there was a span of 8 bases. In DNA form, the CDR3 reads TGTGCCAGCAGCGCGACAGACAATCAGCCCCAGCATTTT. Translated: CASSATDNQPQHF. Full variable domain (remainder filled in from reference TRBV11-2 and TRBJ1-5): EAGVAQSPRYKIIEKRQSVAFWCNPISGHATLYWYQQILGQGPKLLIQFQNNGVVDDSQLPKDRFSAERLKGVDSTLKIQPAKLEDSAVYLCASSATDNQPQHFGDGTRLSIL.

The chain has TRBV5-4 and TRBJ1-1; unclear D gene. There are 15 residues in the CDR3. V was trimmed by 4 bases and J by 7 bases, leaving 20 bases between them. The germline V gene has CDR1 SGHNT and CDR2 YYREEE (reference sequence). The CDR3 DNA follows: TGTGCCAGCAGCCCAGGCAGCCTTATGGGTGGTGAAGCTTTCTTT. Translating gives CASSPGSLMGGEAFF.

The chain combines TRBV19 with TRBJ2-3, with D unresolved. Deletions cut 3 bases from V and 0 bases from J, with 7 bases between. CDR3 length equals 14 residues. Germline V lookup: CDR1 LNHDA, CDR2 SQIVND (reference sequence). In nucleotides, the CDR3 is TGTGCCAGTAGTATTTGGCCTAGCACAGATACGCAGTATTTT. The encoded protein is CASSIWPSTDTQYF.

This clone was detected many times. The chain has TRBV5-6 and TRBJ1-2, with 11 bases aligning to TRBD1. V lost 8 bases and J lost 2; bases outside the gene matches: 5. Per germline, CDR1 SGHDT and CDR2 YYEEEE. This CDR3 contains 14 residues. The CDR3 loop is CASTGTGGNYGYTF. The CDR3 DNA follows: TGTGCCAGTACCGGGACAGGGGGAAACTATGGCTACACCTTC.

This clone was seen more than once but under ten times. The chain has TRBV5-1 and TRBJ2-7; no definite D call. This CDR3 comprises 11 residues. Trimming took off 1 base at V and 7 bases at J, with 6 bases between the two ends. Germline V gene data show CDR1 as SGHRS and CDR2 as YFSETQ. This chain's CDR3 is CASSLHTEQYF. The CDR3 DNA follows: TGCGCCAGCAGCTTGCATACTGAGCAGTACTTC. The full variable domain, completed using reference TRBV5-1 and TRBJ2-7, is KAGVTQTPRYLIKTRGQQVTLSCSPISGHRSVSWYQQTPGQGLQFLFEYFSETQRNKGNFPGRFSGRQFSNSRSEMNVSTLELGDSALYLCASSLHTEQYFGPGTRLTVT.

This clone was observed a few times. The chain joins TRBV15 to TRBJ1-5, with TRBD1 matching 9 bases. CDR3 length: 15 residues. Per germline, CDR1 LNHNV and CDR2 YYDKDF (reference sequence). V lost 0 bases to trimming and J lost 5 bases; unmatched junction nucleotides: 2. CDR3 sequence (DNA): TGTGCCACCAGCAGAGATTGGACAGGGGATCAGCCCCAGCATTTT. Translated: CATSRDWTGDQPQHF.

This clone was counted only a few times. J is TRBJ1-4 and V is TRBV6-1, with no clear D. V was cut by 0 bases and J by 3 bases, with 8 bases left in between. This CDR3 is 15 amino acids long. The germline gives CDR1 MNHNS, CDR2 SASEGT. The CDR3 DNA is TGTGCCAGCAGTGAAGCGTTATATTCTAATGAAAAACTGTTTTTT. This gives the protein CASSEALYSNEKLFF.

The chain recombines TRBV2 with TRBJ2-7; 10 bases line up with TRBD2. Germline CDR1 and CDR2: SNHLY and FYNNEI. V trimming: 3 bases; J trimming: 6 bases; junction bases outside the gene matches: 8. This CDR3 is 15 amino acids long. The DNA of the CDR3 is TGTGCCAGCAGTGAGTCGTGGGTAGCGGGGGGCGAGCAGTACTTC. Encoded protein: CASSESWVAGGEQYF.

There are a few counts of this clone. V is TRBV7-6 and J is TRBJ2-5; 8 nucleotides match TRBD2. Germline V gives CDR1 SGHVS, CDR2 FNYEAQ. V lost 4 bases and J lost 1; bases outside the gene matches: 11. CDR3 size: 17 residues. DNA for the CDR3: TGTGCCAGCAGCTCGGTGGTCAGCGGGGGTATCCAAGAGACCCAGTACTTC. This sequence encodes CASSSVVSGGIQETQYF. The entire variable domain, with the rest obtained from reference TRBV7-6 and TRBJ2-5, is as follows: GAGVSQSPRYKVTKRGQDVALRCDPISGHVSLYWYRQALGQGPEFLTYFNYEAQQDKSGLPNDRFSAERPEGSISTLTIQRTEQRDSAMYRCASSSVVSGGIQETQYFGPGTRLLVL.

This clone came up a few times. Within the sample, other DNA sequences also encode this same CDR3. This chain links TRBV6-1 with TRBJ1-1; 9 bases align to TRBD1. Per the germline V gene, CDR1 is MNHNS and CDR2 is SASEGT. The CDR3 has 13 amino acids. J was trimmed by 5 bases and V by 6 bases; bases with no gene match: 4. The CDR3 coding sequence is TGTGCCAGCAGCCGGGACAGGGTGACTGAAGCTTTCTTT. It is translated as CASSRDRVTEAFF.

This clone showed up just a few times. The rearrangement joins TRBV7-3 to TRBJ2-5, with 9 bases aligning to TRBD1. Germline loops: CDR1 SGHTA, CDR2 FQGTGA. CDR3 length: 16 amino acids. The V and J ends lost 2 bases and 2 bases, in that order; junction bases with no gene match: 6. Written as DNA, the CDR3 is TGTGCCAGCAGCTTAGGTCCCGGGACAGGGCAAGAGACCCAGTACTTC. Protein product: CASSLGPGTGQETQYF.

This clone was counted a few times. The chain has TRBV11-1 and TRBJ2-2; 7 bases line up with TRBD1. Germline values: CDR1 SGHAT, CDR2 FQDESV (reference sequence). V lost 4 bases, J lost 0 bases, and 11 bases stayed unmatched. This CDR3 is built from 18 residues. The CDR3 nucleotides read TGTGCCAGCAGCTCACACCCCACCGGGACAGCGAACACCGGGGAGCTGTTTTTT. Translating gives CASSSHPTGTANTGELFF.

This clone was seen more than once but under ten times. J is TRBJ1-4 and V is TRBV5-1; 10 bases are shared with TRBD1. Looked up from germline, CDR1 is SGHRS and CDR2 is YFSETQ. CDR3 length: 15 residues. V lost 4 bases, J lost 3 bases, and 3 bases stayed unmatched. The CDR3 coding sequence is TGCGCCAGCAGCACCGGACAGGGGGCTAATGAAAAACTGTTTTTT. This translates into CASSTGQGANEKLFF.

The CDR3 nucleotides read TGTGCCAGCAGCTTGCGGCGGGGGCCCACCGGGGAGCTGTTTTTT. Residues: CASSLRRGPTGELFF. The chain combines TRBV7-6 with TRBJ2-2, with TRBD2 as a possible D gene (7 bases). The CDR3 extends over 15 amino acids. Germline V CDR1 and CDR2: SGHVS, FNYEAQ. Deletions cut 3 bases from V and 4 bases from J, with 12 bases between.

J is TRBJ2-7 and V is TRBV7-8, with 7 bases fitting TRBD1. The CDR3 runs to 15 residues. Per germline, CDR1 SGHVS and CDR2 FQNEAQ. V lost 3 bases to trimming and J lost 2 bases; unmatched junction nucleotides: 7. The CDR3 region is CASSFSRDSPYEQYF. CDR3 in DNA: TGTGCCAGCAGCTTCTCCCGGGACAGTCCCTACGAGCAGTACTTC.

The sample holds a few counts of this clone. The chain employs TRBV9 and TRBJ2-1; 11 bases line up with TRBD2. The CDR3 totals 15 residues. Germline CDR1 is SGDLS and CDR2 is YYNGEE. With V trimmed by 6 bases and J by 3 bases, 5 bases remained unmatched. CDR3: CASTYLAGGYNEQFF. Written as DNA, the CDR3 is TGTGCCAGCACCTATCTAGCGGGGGGCTACAATGAGCAGTTCTTC.

This clone was detected a few times. This chain joins TRBV29-1 and TRBJ2-3, with TRBD2 matching over 7 bases. V was clipped by 8 bases and J by 4 bases; unmatched bases: 6. This CDR3 is 12 amino acids long. Germline CDR1 and CDR2: SQVTM and ANQGSEA. The CDR3 loop is CSYRGDPDTQYF. DNA for the CDR3: TGCAGCTACCGGGGGGACCCAGATACGCAGTATTTT.

This clone was observed a few times. V and J are TRBV7-6 and TRBJ1-3; 7 nucleotides match TRBD1. There are 15 residues in the CDR3. Germline V gene sequence: CDR1 SGHVS, CDR2 FNYEAQ. The V gene end was trimmed by 3 bases and the J gene end by 4 bases; junction bases not matched to a gene: 6. CDR3 sequence: CASSFGRGSGNTIYF. The DNA for the CDR3 is TGTGCCAGCAGCTTTGGCAGGGGGTCCGGAAACACCATATATTTT.